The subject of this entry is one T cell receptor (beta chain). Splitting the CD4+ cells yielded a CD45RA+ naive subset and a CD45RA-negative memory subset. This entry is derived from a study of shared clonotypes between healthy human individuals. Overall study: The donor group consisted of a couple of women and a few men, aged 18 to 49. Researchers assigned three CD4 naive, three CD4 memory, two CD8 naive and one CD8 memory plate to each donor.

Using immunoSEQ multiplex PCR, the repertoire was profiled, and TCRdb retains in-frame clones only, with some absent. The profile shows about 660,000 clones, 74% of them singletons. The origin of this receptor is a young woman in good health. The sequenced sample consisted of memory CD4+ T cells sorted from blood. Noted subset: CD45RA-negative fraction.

The CDR3 loop is CASSLSLAGELFF. The CDR3 region has the DNA TGCGCCAGCAGCTTGTCTCTGGCCGGGGAGCTGTTTTTT. This chain joins TRBV5-1 and TRBJ2-2; no clear D. The V end was cut by 1 base, the J end by 6 bases, with 7 bases between. The germline V gene encodes CDR1 SGHRS and CDR2 YFSETQ. The CDR3 consists of 13 residues.